This passage covers 5 T cell receptor beta chains from one sample sequenced in a study of cytomegalovirus exposure and HLA in healthy donors. The PCR used 60 Vbeta and 13 Jbeta primers. Generated by immunoSEQ multiplex PCR, the TCRdb table keeps only in-frame clones and is missing some. Of some 180,000 clones in the sample, around 90% were seen once. Sample: PBMCs. All receptors derive from a boy aged 2 to 10 in good health and CMV-seronegative.

This clone was observed a single time. This chain joins TRBV29-1 and TRBJ2-2; tentative D call: TRBD1 (5 bases). Germline V gene lookup returns CDR1 SQVTM and CDR2 ANQGSEA. The CDR3 is made up of 16 amino acids. The germline V and J ends were trimmed by 0 bases and 2 bases, with 13 bases remaining between them. CDR3 sequence (DNA): TGCAGCGTTGAAGACAGGGCCGAAGGAAACACCGGGGAGCTGTTTTTT. Its protein product is CSVEDRAEGNTGELFF.

The chain links TRBV5-4 to TRBJ2-5; 7 positions match TRBD1. The J segment lost 2 bases and the V segment lost 2 bases, leaving 9 bases of the junction unmatched. The germline CDR1 and CDR2 sequences are SGHNT and YYREEE (reference sequence). This CDR3 contains 16 residues. The CDR3, as DNA: TGTGCCAGCAGCTTTATAGGGGGCGACCTACAAGAGACCCAGTACTTC. Translated: CASSFIGGDLQETQYF. Full variable domain (remainder filled in from reference TRBV5-4 and TRBJ2-5): ETGVTQSPTHLIKTRGQQVTLRCSSQSGHNTVSWYQQALGQGPQFIFQYYREEENGRGNFPPRFSGLQFPNYSSELNVNALELDDSALYLCASSFIGGDLQETQYFGPGTRLLVL.

The genes are TRBV15 and TRBJ1-1; no clear D gene. Germline values: CDR1 LNHNV, CDR2 YYDKDF (reference sequence). This CDR3 is 12 amino acids long. Trimming removed 0 bases at V and 8 bases at J, with 7 bases between. The CDR3 DNA follows: TGTGCCACCAGCAGAGATGAGAACGAAGCTTTCTTT. Translated, it gives CATSRDENEAFF.

The rearrangement joins TRBV7-9 to TRBJ2-1, with TRBD2 as a possible D gene (6 bases). Germline V gives CDR1 SEHNR, CDR2 FQNEAQ (reference sequence). This CDR3 region has 17 residues. V was pared by 1 base and J by 3 bases, with 16 bases between. The CDR3 here is CASSLDGGGESYNEQFF. CDR3 DNA: TGTGCCAGCAGCTTAGATGGTGGAGGGGAAAGCTACAATGAGCAGTTCTTC. The full variable domain, completed using reference TRBV7-9 and TRBJ2-1, is DTGVSQNPRHKITKRGQNVTFRCDPISEHNRLYWYRQTLGQGPEFLTYFQNEAQLEKSRLLSDRFSAERPKGSFSTLEIQRTEQGDSAMYLCASSLDGGGESYNEQFFGPGTRLTVL.

This chain links TRBV5-1 with TRBJ2-5, with TRBD1 matching 8 bases. CDR3 length equals 16 residues. Germline CDR1 SGHRS, CDR2 YFSETQ. The V gene end was trimmed by 4 bases and the J gene end by 4 bases; junction bases not matched to a gene: 12. The CDR3 DNA reads TGCGCCAGCAGCCTGCGACAGGGGATTTTCGGAGAGACCCAGTACTTC. Its translation is CASSLRQGIFGETQYF.